The 13 T cell receptor beta chains below were found in one sample sequenced in a study of T cell repertoires in cytomegalovirus infection. TCRdb fed the reads into MiXCR, producing one record per CDR3 protein. The sample shows around 530,000 distinct CDR3 sequences, more than 25% of them seen only once. Sample: PBMCs. These receptors came from a human donor in good health (CMV status not recorded). Some clones in this sample may be carry-over from other donors' samples.

CDR3 loop: CSARSGTGLEQYF. CDR3 nucleotides: TGCAGTGCTAGATCTGGGACAGGGCTCGAGCAGTACTTC. The chain joins TRBV20-1 to TRBJ2-7; 9 bases align to TRBD1. From germline, CDR1 is DFQATT and CDR2 SNEGSKA (reference sequence). The V gene end was trimmed by 2 bases and the J gene end by 6 bases; junction bases not matched to a gene: 5. The CDR3 is 13 amino acids.

The genes are TRBV15 and TRBJ2-1; D might be TRBD1 or TRBD2, each matching 5 bases. The germline V and J ends were trimmed by 7 bases and 5 bases, with 15 bases remaining between them. Germline V gene data show CDR1 as LNHNV and CDR2 as YYDKDF (reference sequence). The CDR3 loop spans 14 amino acids. The CDR3 DNA is TGTGCCACCAAAGGGGCGAGGGGAAACAATGAGCAGTTCTTC. Translated: CATKGARGNNEQFF.

This clonotype showed up just a few times. The chain combines TRBV11-2 with TRBJ1-1; TRBD1 matches at 7 bases. This CDR3 has 17 amino acids. The V gene end was trimmed by 2 bases and the J gene end by 4 bases; junction bases not matched to a gene: 13. Per germline, CDR1 SGHAT and CDR2 FQNNGV. The chain's CDR3 is CASSLRGGGQLGTEAFF. The CDR3 coding sequence is TGTGCCAGCAGCTTAAGGGGTGGGGGACAGCTGGGCACTGAAGCTTTCTTT.

This clonotype was picked up many times. The rearrangement links TRBV7-2 to TRBJ1-2; D possibly corresponds to TRBD1 (5 bases). Germline lookup yields CDR1 SGHTA and CDR2 FQGNSA. The CDR3 consists of 15 residues. V was shortened by 5 bases and J by 0 bases, with 13 bases between the two germline ends. In nucleotides, the CDR3 is TGTGCCAGCAGCGTGGGGGATCGGTCTAACTATGGCTACACCTTC. Translation: CASSVGDRSNYGYTF.

This clonotype was seen a few times. The chain links TRBV14 to TRBJ2-3, with TRBD1 as a possible D gene (5 bases). V dropped 0 bases and J dropped 6 bases, with 16 bases sitting between them. CDR1 and CDR2 (germline): SGHDN, FVKESK. The CDR3 extends over 16 amino acids. The CDR3 DNA reads TGTGCCAGCAGCCAAGATCTTGGCAGGGCAAGGGATACGCAGTATTTT. It specifies CASSQDLGRARDTQYF.

This clonotype was seen more than once but under ten times. V and J are TRBV28 and TRBJ2-1, with 10 bases fitting TRBD2. Germline CDR1 and CDR2: MDHEN and SYDVKM. The CDR3 spans 17 residues. Unmatched junction bases numbered 10, after V lost 3 bases and J lost 5 bases. CDR3 loop: CASSFVASGRLDNEQFF. The CDR3 bases are TGTGCCAGCAGTTTCGTGGCTAGCGGGAGATTAGACAATGAGCAGTTCTTC.

This clonotype was recorded at least ten times. The chain joins TRBV7-9 to TRBJ1-1; the D is unclear. This CDR3 region has 14 residues. V was shortened by 1 base and J by 1 base, with 7 bases between the two germline ends. CDR1 and CDR2 from the germline V gene are SEHNR and FQNEAQ (reference sequence). CDR3 residues: CASSLVAGNTEAFF. The DNA of the CDR3 is TGTGCCAGCAGCTTAGTTGCAGGGAACACTGAAGCTTTCTTT.

The sample holds a few counts of this clonotype. The V and J genes are TRBV7-8 and TRBJ1-2; D is unclear. Trimming stripped 5 bases from V and 4 bases from J, with 23 bases between. This CDR3 region has 17 residues. CDR1 and CDR2 (germline): SGHVS, FQNEAQ. CDR3 DNA: TGTGCCAGCAGCCCCCTAGTCGGGTGGACTGTAGGCTATGGCTACACCTTC. Translation gives CASSPLVGWTVGYGYTF.

The chain couples TRBV11-2 to TRBJ2-3; D remains ambiguous. The CDR3 consists of 12 residues. Germline lookup yields CDR1 SGHAT and CDR2 FQNNGV. Trimming removed 5 bases from V and 1 base from J, with 4 bases in between. CDR3 residues: CASSVGTDTQYF. Written as DNA, the CDR3 is TGTGCCAGCAGCGTAGGCACAGATACGCAGTATTTT. The full variable domain, in which reference TRBV11-2 and TRBJ2-3 provide the parts outside the CDR3, is EAGVAQSPRYKIIEKRQSVAFWCNPISGHATLYWYQQILGQGPKLLIQFQNNGVVDDSQLPKDRFSAERLKGVDSTLKIQPAKLEDSAVYLCASSVGTDTQYFGPGTRLTVL.

This clonotype was observed a handful of times. CDR3 region: CASSPRGGGNHQPQHF. DNA of the CDR3: TGTGCCAGCAGTCCCCGGGGTGGGGGGAACCATCAGCCCCAGCATTTT. The chain uses TRBV6-5 and TRBJ1-5; D possibly corresponds to TRBD1 (5 bases). V was cut by 5 bases and J by 5 bases, with 19 bases left in between. This CDR3 region has 16 residues. Germline-derived CDR1 and CDR2 are MNHEY and SVGAGI.

This clonotype was detected a few times. The chain combines TRBV20-1 with TRBJ1-1; no clear D gene. This CDR3 region has 13 residues. Germline CDR1 and CDR2: DFQATT and SNEGSKA (reference sequence). In nucleotides, the CDR3 is TGCAGCGGAAAGCAGTTATTGAACACTGAAGCTTTCTTT. This translates into CSGKQLLNTEAFF.

The V gene is TRBV9, the J gene TRBJ1-1; maybe TRBD1 (5 bases). The V gene lost 3 bases and the J gene lost 4 bases, with 13 bases spanning the gap. Germline CDR1 is SGDLS and CDR2 is YYNGEE. The CDR3 length is 14 residues. As DNA, the CDR3 is TGTGCCAGCAGCGCCAGCATGGGGGGCACTGAAGCTTTCTTT. This sequence encodes CASSASMGGTEAFF.

The chain employs TRBV7-2 and TRBJ2-1; D remains ambiguous. Trimming left V 5 bases short and J 9 bases short, with 17 bases between. This CDR3 has 14 residues. CDR1 and CDR2 from the germline V gene are SGHTA and FQGNSA. The CDR3 DNA follows: TGTGCCAGCAGCCTGAATGCGGCAATCCCTGAGCAGTTCTTC. It translates to CASSLNAAIPEQFF.